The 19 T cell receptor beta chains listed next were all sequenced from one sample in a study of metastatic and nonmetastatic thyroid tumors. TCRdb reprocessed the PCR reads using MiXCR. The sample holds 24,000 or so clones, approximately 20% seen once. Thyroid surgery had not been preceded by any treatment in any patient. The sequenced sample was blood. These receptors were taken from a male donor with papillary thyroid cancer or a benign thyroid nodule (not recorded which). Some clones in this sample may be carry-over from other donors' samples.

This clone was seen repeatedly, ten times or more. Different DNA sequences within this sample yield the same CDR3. CDR3 region: CASSTDREAKNIQYF. The CDR3 DNA is TGTGCCAGCAGCACTGACAGGGAGGCCAAAAACATTCAGTACTTC. The chain is built from TRBV6-1 and TRBJ2-4; TRBD1 matches at 7 bases. The J segment lost 1 base and the V segment lost 6 bases, leaving 6 bases of the junction unmatched. The germline V gene encodes CDR1 MNHNS and CDR2 SASEGT. The CDR3 consists of 15 residues.

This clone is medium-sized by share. The CDR3 bases are TGTGCCACCAGTGATTCGTGGTCCGAGCAGTTCTTC. This sequence encodes CATSDSWSEQFF. The chain is built from TRBV24-1 and TRBJ2-1; D ambiguous. The germline V and J ends were trimmed by 2 bases and 10 bases, with 8 bases remaining between them. The CDR3 has 12 residues. Germline V gene lookup returns CDR1 KGHDR and CDR2 SFDVKD.

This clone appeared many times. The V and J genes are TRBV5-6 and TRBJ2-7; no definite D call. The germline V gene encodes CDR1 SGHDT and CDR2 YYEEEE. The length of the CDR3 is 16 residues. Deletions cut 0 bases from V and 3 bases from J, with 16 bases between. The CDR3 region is CASSLERRRRNYEQYF. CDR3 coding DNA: TGTGCCAGCAGCTTGGAGCGTAGACGGAGAAACTACGAGCAGTACTTC.

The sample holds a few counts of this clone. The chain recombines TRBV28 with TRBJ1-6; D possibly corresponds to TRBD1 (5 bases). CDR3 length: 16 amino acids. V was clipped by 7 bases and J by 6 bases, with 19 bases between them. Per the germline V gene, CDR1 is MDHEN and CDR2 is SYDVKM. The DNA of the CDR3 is TGTGCCAGCACAGAGGGTAGGGGTATGGTTAATTCACCCCTCCACTTT. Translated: CASTEGRGMVNSPLHF.

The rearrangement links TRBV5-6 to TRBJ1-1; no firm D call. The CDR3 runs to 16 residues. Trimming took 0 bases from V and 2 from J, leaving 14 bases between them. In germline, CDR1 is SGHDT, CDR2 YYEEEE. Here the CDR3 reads CASSLAPGLLNTEAFF. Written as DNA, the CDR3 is TGTGCCAGCAGCTTGGCTCCAGGACTCCTAAACACTGAAGCTTTCTTT.

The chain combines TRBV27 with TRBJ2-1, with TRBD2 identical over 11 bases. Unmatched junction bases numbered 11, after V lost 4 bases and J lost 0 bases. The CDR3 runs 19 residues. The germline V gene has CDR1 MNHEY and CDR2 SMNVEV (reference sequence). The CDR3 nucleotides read TGTGCCAGCAGTTCGACCCTAGCGGGAGGCACTCCCTCCTACAATGAGCAGTTCTTC. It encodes CASSSTLAGGTPSYNEQFF.

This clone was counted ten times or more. CDR3 region: CAWSLTGNQPQHF. CDR3 coding DNA: TGTGCCTGGAGTCTGACAGGGAATCAGCCCCAGCATTTT. V is TRBV30 and J is TRBJ1-5; 7 nucleotides match TRBD1. The CDR3 totals 13 residues. Trimming removed 2 bases from V and 4 bases from J; junction bases left unmatched: 2. Germline V lookup: CDR1 GTSNPN, CDR2 SVGIG (reference sequence).

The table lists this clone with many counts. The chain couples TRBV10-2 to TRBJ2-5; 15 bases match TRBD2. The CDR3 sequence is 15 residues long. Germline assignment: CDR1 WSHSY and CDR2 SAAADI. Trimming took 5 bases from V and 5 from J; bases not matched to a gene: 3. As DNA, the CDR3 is TGCGCCAGCAGTTGGGGACTAGCGGGAGGTGAGACCCAGTACTTC. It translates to CASSWGLAGGETQYF.

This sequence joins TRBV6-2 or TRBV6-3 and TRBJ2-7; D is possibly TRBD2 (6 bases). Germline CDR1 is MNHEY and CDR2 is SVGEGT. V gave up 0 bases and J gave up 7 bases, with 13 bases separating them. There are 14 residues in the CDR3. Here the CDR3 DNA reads TGTGCCAGCAGTTACTCGAAGGAGGGCGATGAGCAGTACTTC. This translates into CASSYSKEGDEQYF.

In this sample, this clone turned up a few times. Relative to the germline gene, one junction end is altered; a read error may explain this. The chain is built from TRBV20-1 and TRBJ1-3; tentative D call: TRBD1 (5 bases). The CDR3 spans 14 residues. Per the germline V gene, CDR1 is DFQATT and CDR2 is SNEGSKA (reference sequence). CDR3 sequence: CSAMRGDSGDTICF. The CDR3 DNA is TGCAGTGCCATGAGAGGGGACTCTGGAGACACCATATGTTTT.

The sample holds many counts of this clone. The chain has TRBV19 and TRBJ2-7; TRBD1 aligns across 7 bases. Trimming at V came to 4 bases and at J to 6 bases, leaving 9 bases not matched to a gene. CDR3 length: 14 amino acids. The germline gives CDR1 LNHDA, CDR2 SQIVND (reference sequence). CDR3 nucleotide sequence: TGTGCCAGTAGTACCGACAGGGTAGGGGCCGAGCAGTACTTC. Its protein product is CASSTDRVGAEQYF.

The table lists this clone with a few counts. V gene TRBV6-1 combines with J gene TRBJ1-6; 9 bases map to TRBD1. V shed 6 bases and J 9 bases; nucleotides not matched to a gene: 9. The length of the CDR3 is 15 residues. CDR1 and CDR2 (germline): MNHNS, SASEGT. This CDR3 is CASSTDRGFGSPLHF. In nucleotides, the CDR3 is TGTGCCAGCAGCACGGACAGGGGATTCGGTTCACCCCTCCACTTT.

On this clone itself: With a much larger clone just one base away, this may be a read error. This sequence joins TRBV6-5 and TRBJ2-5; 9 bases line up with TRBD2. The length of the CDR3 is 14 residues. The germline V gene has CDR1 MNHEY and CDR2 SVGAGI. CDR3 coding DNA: TGTGCCAGCAGTTTAGCGGGAGTAGCGGAGACCCAGTGCTTC. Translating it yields CASSLAGVAETQCF.

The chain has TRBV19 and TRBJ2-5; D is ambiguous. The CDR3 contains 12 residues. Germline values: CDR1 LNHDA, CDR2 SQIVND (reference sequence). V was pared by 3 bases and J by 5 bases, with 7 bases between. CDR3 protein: CASSMGLETQYF. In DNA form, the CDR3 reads TGTGCCAGTAGTATGGGTTTGGAGACCCAGTACTTC.

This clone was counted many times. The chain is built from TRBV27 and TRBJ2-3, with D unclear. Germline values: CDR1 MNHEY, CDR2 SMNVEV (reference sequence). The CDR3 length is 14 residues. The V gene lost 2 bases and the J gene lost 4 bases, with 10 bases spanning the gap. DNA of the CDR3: TGTGCCAGCAGTTTAATAGGGTGGGCAGATACGCAGTATTTT. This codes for CASSLIGWADTQYF.

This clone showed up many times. In nucleotides, the CDR3 is TGTGCCACCAGCTCTGACAGGGGGGGGGAGACCCAGTACTTC. Its protein product is CATSSDRGGETQYF. The chain is built from TRBV24-1 and TRBJ2-5, with 9 bases matching TRBD1. This CDR3 has 14 amino acids. Germline CDR1 and CDR2: KGHDR and SFDVKD. The V segment lost 7 bases and the J segment 5 bases; nucleotides outside the gene matches: 7.

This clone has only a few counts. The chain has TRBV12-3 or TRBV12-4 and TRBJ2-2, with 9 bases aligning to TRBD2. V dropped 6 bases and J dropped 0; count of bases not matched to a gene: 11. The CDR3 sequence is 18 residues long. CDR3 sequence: CASSFSGGLLANTGELFF. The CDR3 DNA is TGTGCCAGCAGCTTTAGCGGGGGCCTACTCGCGAACACCGGGGAGCTGTTTTTT.

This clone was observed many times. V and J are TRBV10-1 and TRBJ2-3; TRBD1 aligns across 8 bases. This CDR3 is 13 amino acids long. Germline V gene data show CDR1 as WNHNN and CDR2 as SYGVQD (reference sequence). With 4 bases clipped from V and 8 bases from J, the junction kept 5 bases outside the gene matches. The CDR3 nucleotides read TGCGCCAGCAGTGGCACAGGGGGTACTACGCAGTATTTT. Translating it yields CASSGTGGTTQYF.

CDR3: CRTTGNDYGYTF. DNA of the CDR3: TGCAGGACTACAGGGAACGACTATGGCTACACCTTC. The chain joins TRBV20-1 to TRBJ1-2, with TRBD1 as a possible D gene (6 bases). The CDR3 spans 12 residues. CDR1 DFQATT and CDR2 SNEGSKA come from the germline V gene (reference sequence).